These T cell receptor beta chains were read from a single sample in a study of technical replicates of blood from a few donors. Sequenced by immunoSEQ multiplex PCR; TCRdb stores in-frame clones only, minus some. The sample has 65,000 to 80,000 clones, 95% to 99% seen once; the top ten hold around 0.22%. Sequenced sample: T cells isolated from PBMCs. These receptors were obtained from a human donor in good health. The CDR3 runs from the conserved cysteine through the conserved F or W. The D gene is left open where the match is weak. Size is stated for part of the rows, as once, few or many counts, or as a class when the clone is expanded.

>TRBJ2-3|.|.|TRBV28
CASSTTLEDSFSTDTQYF
TGTGCCAGCAGTACGACCCTAGAGGACAGTTTTTCCACAGATACGCAGTATTTT
>TRBJ1-1|.|.|TRBV12-2
CASRLRGAEAFF
TGTGCAAGTCGCCTTCGGGGAGCTGAAGCTTTCTTT
>TRBJ1-1|.|.|TRBV27
CASTGGSPNTEAFF
TGTGCCAGCACTGGCGGGTCCCCGAACACTGAAGCTTTCTTT
>TRBJ2-5|once|TRBD2|TRBV5-1
CASSLAFGSSGEETQYF
TGCGCCAGCAGCTTGGCTTTTGGGTCTAGCGGAGAAGAGACCCAGTACTTC
>TRBJ2-6|.|.|TRBV2
CASRGGGNSGANVLTF
TGTGCCAGCAGAGGGGGGGGGAACTCTGGGGCCAACGTCCTGACTTTC
>TRBJ1-2|.|TRBD1|TRBV15
CATKRDRGSTGYTF
TGTGCCACCAAACGAGACAGGGGTAGCACTGGCTACACCTTC
>TRBJ2-7|.|TRBD1|TRBV4-1
CASSLGQLLHEQYF
TGCGCCAGCAGCCTGGGACAGCTTCTCCACGAGCAGTACTTC
>TRBJ2-2|.|.|TRBV10-1
CASSGRGAGELFF
TGCGCCAGCAGCGGTAGGGGTGCGGGGGAGCTGTTTTTT
>TRBJ1-1|.|TRBD1|TRBV6-6
CASSYPTGGGTEAFF
TGTGCCAGCAGTTACCCGACAGGGGGAGGAACTGAAGCTTTCTTT
>TRBJ2-7|once|TRBD2|TRBV5-1
CASSYPTSGGSYEQYF
TGCGCCAGCAGCTACCCTACTAGCGGGGGGTCCTACGAGCAGTACTTC
>TRBJ2-7|.|TRBD1|TRBV9
CASSVARTGAEQYF
TGTGCCAGCAGCGTAGCTCGGACAGGGGCCGAGCAGTACTTC
>TRBJ1-2|.|.|TRBV6-5
CASSPTDGGRYGYTF
TGTGCCAGCAGCCCAACGGACGGGGGAAGATATGGCTACACCTTC
>TRBJ1-2|.|.|TRBV19
CASSIWADHNYGYTF
TGTGCCAGTAGTATCTGGGCAGACCATAACTATGGCTACACCTTC
>TRBJ2-5|.|.|TRBV5-8
CASSPSGGGETQYF
TGTGCCAGCAGCCCGTCGGGGGGCGGGGAGACCCAGTACTTC
>TRBJ2-1|.|TRBD1|TRBV30
CAWSVTRTGPYNEQFF
TGTGCCTGGAGTGTAACTAGGACAGGGCCTTACAATGAGCAGTTCTTC
>TRBJ2-3|.|.|TRBV6-5
CASSYSRTGPVDTQYF
TGTGCCAGCAGTTACTCGAGAACAGGGCCCGTAGATACGCAGTATTTT
>TRBJ2-1|.|.|TRBV4-1
CASSQSRDLYNEQFF
TGCGCCAGCAGCCAATCACGGGACTTATACAATGAGCAGTTCTTC
>TRBJ2-1|.|.|TRBV19
CASSRLALSYNEQFF
TGTGCCAGTAGTAGATTAGCGCTTTCCTACAATGAGCAGTTCTTC
>TRBJ2-7|once|TRBD1|TRBV18
CASSPGQGFSSYEQYF
TGTGCCAGCTCACCGGGACAGGGGTTTAGTTCCTACGAGCAGTACTTC
>TRBJ1-1|.|.|TRBV19
CASSSRTENTEAFF
TGTGCCAGTAGTAGCCGGACAGAGAACACTGAAGCTTTCTTT
>TRBJ2-5|.|.|TRBV5-1
CASSLAGNQETQYF
TGCGCCAGCAGCTTGGCGGGGAACCAAGAGACCCAGTACTTC
>TRBJ1-1|.|.|TRBV6-1
CASSEKAVNTEAFF
TGTGCCAGCAGTGAAAAGGCGGTGAACACTGAAGCTTTCTTT
>TRBJ2-7|.|TRBD1|TRBV18
CASSPPTGNYEQYF
TGTGCCAGCTCACCACCGACAGGGAACTACGAGCAGTACTTC
>TRBJ2-1|.|.|TRBV5-1
CASTVGQAYNEQFF
TGCGCCAGCACCGTTGGACAAGCCTACAATGAGCAGTTCTTC
>TRBJ2-3|once|.|TRBV11-2
CASSSWSLAPGDTQYF
TGTGCCAGCAGCTCGTGGTCTCTAGCGCCTGGAGATACGCAGTATTTT
>TRBJ1-1|.|.|TRBV6-1
CASSGRENTEAFF
TGTGCCAGCAGTGGACGGGAGAACACTGAAGCTTTCTTT
>TRBJ1-5|.|.|TRBV4-1
CASSLFSEWGNQPQHF
TGCGCCAGCAGCCTCTTTAGCGAGTGGGGCAATCAGCCCCAGCATTTT
>TRBJ2-3|.|.|TRBV4-3
CASSQDRRSTQYF
TGCGCCAGCAGCCAAGATAGGAGGAGTACGCAGTATTTT
>TRBJ2-5|.|.|TRBV11-2
CASSPRLQETQYF
TGTGCCAGCAGCCCCCGCCTACAAGAGACCCAGTACTTC
>TRBJ1-2|.|.|TRBV5-6
CASSPGAQYGYTF
TGTGCCAGCAGCCCAGGGGCCCAGTATGGCTACACCTTC
>TRBJ1-2|once|.|TRBV5-1
CASSLGGSGGANYGYTF
TGCGCCAGCAGCTTGGGCGGCTCTGGAGGGGCTAACTATGGCTACACCTTC
>TRBJ2-7|.|.|TRBV25-1
CASRSGEQYF
TGTGCCAGCAGGAGCGGAGAGCAGTACTTC
>TRBJ2-2|.|.|TRBV2
CASSASENTGELFF
TGTGCCAGCAGTGCTAGCGAGAACACCGGGGAGCTGTTTTTT